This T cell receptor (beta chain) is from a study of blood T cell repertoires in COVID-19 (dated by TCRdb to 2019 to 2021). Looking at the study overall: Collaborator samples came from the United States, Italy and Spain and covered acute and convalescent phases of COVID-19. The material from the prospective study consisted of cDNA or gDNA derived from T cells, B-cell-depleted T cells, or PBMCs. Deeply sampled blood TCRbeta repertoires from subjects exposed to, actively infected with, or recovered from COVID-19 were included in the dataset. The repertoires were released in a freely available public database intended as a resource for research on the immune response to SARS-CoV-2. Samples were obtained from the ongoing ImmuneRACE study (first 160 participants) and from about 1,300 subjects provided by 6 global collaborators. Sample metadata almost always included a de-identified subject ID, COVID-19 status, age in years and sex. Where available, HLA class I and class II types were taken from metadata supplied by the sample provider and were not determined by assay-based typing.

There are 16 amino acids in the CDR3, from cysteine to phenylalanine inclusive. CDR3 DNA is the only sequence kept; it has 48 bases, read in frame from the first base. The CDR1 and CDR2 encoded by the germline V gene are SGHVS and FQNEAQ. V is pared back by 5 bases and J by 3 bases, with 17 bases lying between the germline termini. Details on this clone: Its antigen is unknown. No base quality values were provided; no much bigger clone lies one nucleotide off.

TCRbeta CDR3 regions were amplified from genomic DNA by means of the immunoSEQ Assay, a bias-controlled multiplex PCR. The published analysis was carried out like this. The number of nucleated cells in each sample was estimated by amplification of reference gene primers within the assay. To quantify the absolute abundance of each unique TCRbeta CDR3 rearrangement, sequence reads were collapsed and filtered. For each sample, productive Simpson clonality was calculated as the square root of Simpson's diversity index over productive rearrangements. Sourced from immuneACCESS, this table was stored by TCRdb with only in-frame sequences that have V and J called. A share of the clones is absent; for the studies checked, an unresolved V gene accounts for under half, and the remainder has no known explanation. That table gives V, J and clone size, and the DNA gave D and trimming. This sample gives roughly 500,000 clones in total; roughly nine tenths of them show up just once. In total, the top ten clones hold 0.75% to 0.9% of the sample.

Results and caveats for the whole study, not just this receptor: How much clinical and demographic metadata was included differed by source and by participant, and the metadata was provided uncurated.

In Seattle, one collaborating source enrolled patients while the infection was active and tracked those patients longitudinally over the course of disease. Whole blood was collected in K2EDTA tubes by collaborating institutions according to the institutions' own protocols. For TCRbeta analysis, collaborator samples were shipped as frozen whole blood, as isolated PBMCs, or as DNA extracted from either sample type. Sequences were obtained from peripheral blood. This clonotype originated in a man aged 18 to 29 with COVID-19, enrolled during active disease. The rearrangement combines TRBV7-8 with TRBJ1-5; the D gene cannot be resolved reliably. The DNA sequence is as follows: TGTGCCAGCAGCCCAGGCGTGTGGGCAGTCAATCAGCCCCAGCATTTT. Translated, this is CASSPGVWAVNQPQHF.